This T cell receptor beta chain appears in the sequencing data of a study of cytomegalovirus exposure and HLA in healthy donors. Study context: Early release data held 80 million to 100 million unique TCRs from HLA-typed donors.

Healthy bone marrow donors supplied every sample. With respect to this clone: Relative to the germline gene, one junction end is altered; a read error may explain this. Distinct nucleotide sequences in the sample also encode this CDR3.

The PCR was carried out with 60 Vbeta primers and 13 Jbeta primers. Profiled with immunoSEQ multiplex PCR; TCRdb holds only in-frame clones, not every one. This table has some 130,000 clones, roughly 75% appearing once. This TCR derives from a man in his thirties or forties in good health. What was sequenced was PBMCs.

CDR3 region: CSVGDRGNSPLHF. The CDR3 DNA reads as TGCAGCGTTGGGGACAGGGGCAATTCCCCCCTCCACTTT. J is TRBJ1-6 and V is TRBV29-1, with 10 bases lining up with TRBD1. The CDR3 has 13 amino acids. Looked up from germline, CDR1 is SQVTM and CDR2 is ANQGSEA.